Below, one T cell receptor beta chain is given with its context. The data derive from a study of shared clonotypes between healthy human individuals. Across the whole study: Per donor, three plates held CD4 naive cells, three held CD4 memory, two held CD8 naive and one held CD8 memory.

Adults of Caucasian background living in Nashville, Tennessee made up all donors. Authors' methods: Owing to the provision of junction-only sequences devoid of quality scores by immunoSEQ, filtering differed. Only in-frame clones appear in the TCRdb table, and some are missing; sequencing was by immunoSEQ multiplex PCR. The V and J calls and the clone size are those of that table, but D and trimming were determined from the DNA. The table has 2 million to 2.5 million clones, approximately 93% seen once. Germline-derived CDR1 and CDR2 are SGHKS and YYEKEE (reference sequence). Trimming cost V 0 bases and J 7 bases, with 14 bases left between them. This CDR3 comprises 14 residues.

The sequence was collected from a man aged 18 to 29 in good health. Some clones in this sample may be carry-over from other donors' samples. The V and J genes are TRBV5-5 and TRBJ2-7; D is undetermined. The material sequenced was naive CD4+ T cells from PBMCs. Subset of the sample: CD45RA+ positively selected. CDR3 coding DNA: TGTGCCAGCAGCTTGGCCTTGACATTAGATGAGCAGTACTTC. Its translation: CASSLALTLDEQYF.